The rows below give T cell receptor beta chains drawn from one sample of a study of T cell responses to AZD1222 COVID-19 vaccine. Using immunoSEQ multiplex PCR, the repertoire was profiled, and TCRdb retains in-frame clones only, with some absent. The table includes 150,000 to 200,000 clones, less than 90% detected once. The sequenced sample was peripheral blood, obtained on day 0 of AZD1222 vaccination. These receptors all stem from an adult in good health. The CDR3 runs from the conserved cysteine through the conserved F or W. The D gene is left open where the match is weak. Clone size is not always given. Where it is, it says once, few, many or a class for expanded clones.

v_gene	d_gene	j_gene	abundance	CDR3aa	CDR3nt
TRBV5-1	-	TRBJ1-3	-	CASSLAGGRSSGNTIYF	TGCGCCAGCAGCTTGGCGGGAGGACGGTCGTCTGGAAACACCATATATTTT
TRBV9	-	TRBJ1-1	-	CASTKVSNSEAFF	TGTGCCAGCACGAAGGTCTCTAACTCTGAAGCTTTCTTT
TRBV7-2	TRBD2	TRBJ2-7	-	CASSEPGLTRSYEQYF	TGTGCCAGCAGCGAACCGGGACTAACCCGCTCCTACGAGCAGTACTTC
TRBV4-1	-	TRBJ2-6	-	CASSQVLGVAGANVLTF	TGCGCCAGCAGCCAAGTTCTAGGGGTCGCTGGGGCCAACGTCCTGACTTTC
TRBV19	-	TRBJ2-4	-	CASSIVGKNIQYF	TGTGCCAGTAGTATAGTTGGGAAAAACATTCAGTACTTC
TRBV11-2	TRBD1	TRBJ1-2	-	CASSPIKGTGYYGYTF	TGTGCCAGCAGCCCGATTAAAGGGACAGGGTACTATGGCTACACCTTC
TRBV30	-	TRBJ1-5	-	CAWGRASGNQPQHF	TGTGCCTGGGGGAGGGCCTCCGGGAATCAGCCCCAGCATTTT
TRBV12-3/TRBV12-4	-	TRBJ2-2	-	CASSARGSGELFF	TGTGCCAGCAGTGCCAGGGGTTCCGGGGAGCTGTTTTTT
TRBV6-5	TRBD1	TRBJ1-1	-	CASKGTGRSTEAFF	TGTGCCAGCAAGGGGACAGGAAGGAGCACTGAAGCTTTCTTT
TRBV7-2	TRBD1	TRBJ1-1	-	CASSLVPGQGWTEAFF	TGTGCCAGCAGCTTAGTCCCTGGACAGGGGTGGACTGAAGCTTTCTTT
TRBV12-3/TRBV12-4	-	TRBJ1-1	-	CASSLGGRLAFF	TGTGCCAGCAGTTTAGGCGGAAGGTTAGCTTTCTTT
TRBV5-1	-	TRBJ2-2	few	CASSLGGGELFF	TGCGCCAGCAGCTTGGGAGGCGGGGAGCTGTTTTTT
TRBV28	TRBD1	TRBJ2-2	-	CASSTGTGGKGVNIGELFF	TGTGCCAGCAGTACCGGGACAGGGGGCAAAGGGGTAAACATCGGGGAGCTGTTTTTT
TRBV3-1/TRBV3-2	-	TRBJ1-5	-	CASSLPGAGSPQHF	TGTGCCAGCAGCCTCCCGGGGGCGGGTTCGCCCCAGCATTTT
TRBV27	-	TRBJ2-1	-	CASSLASLGYSYNEQFF	TGTGCCAGCAGTTTGGCGTCTCTGGGGTACTCCTACAATGAGCAGTTCTTC